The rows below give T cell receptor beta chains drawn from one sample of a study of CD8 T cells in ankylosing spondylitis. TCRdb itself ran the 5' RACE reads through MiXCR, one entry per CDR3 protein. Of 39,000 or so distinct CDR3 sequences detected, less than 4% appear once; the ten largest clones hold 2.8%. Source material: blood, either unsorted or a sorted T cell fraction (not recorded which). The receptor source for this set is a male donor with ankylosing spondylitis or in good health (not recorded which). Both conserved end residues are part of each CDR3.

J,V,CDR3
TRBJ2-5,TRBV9,CASSVSGVQETQYF
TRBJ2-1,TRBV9,CASSPFYNEQFF
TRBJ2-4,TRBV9,CASSAETTGIQYF
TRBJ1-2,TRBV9,CASSGRPGTGDYGYTF
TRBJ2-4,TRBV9,CASSGQGAKNIQYF
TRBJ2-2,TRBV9,CASSPPRTRIYTGELFF
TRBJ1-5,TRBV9,CASSVSGYSNQPQHF
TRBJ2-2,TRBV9,CASSVGTIGGELFF
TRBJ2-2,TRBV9,CASRPGHGNTGELFF
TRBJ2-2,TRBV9,CASSVAGVNTGELFF
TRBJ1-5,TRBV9,CASSVGGDRGNQPQHF
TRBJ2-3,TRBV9,CASSIGGADTQYF
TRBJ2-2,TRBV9,CASSVGPAGAPGELFF
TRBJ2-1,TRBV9,CASSFRGRDSIPNEQFF
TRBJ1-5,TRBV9,CASSVGWSDTQPQHF
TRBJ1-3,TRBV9,CASSPRSSGNTIYF
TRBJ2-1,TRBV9,CASSGFSGSSYNEQFF
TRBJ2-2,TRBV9,CASNARGQGAQNTGELFF
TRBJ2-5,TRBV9,CASSVGSRGPGTQYF
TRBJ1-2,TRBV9,CASSGGGGYYGYTF
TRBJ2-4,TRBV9,CASSVDPGLAKNIQYF
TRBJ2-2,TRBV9,CASSDGTETGELFF
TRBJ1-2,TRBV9,CASSLHRNNYGYTF
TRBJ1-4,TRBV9,CASSATLGLAGGKLFF
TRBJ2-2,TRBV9,CASSASGTVNTGELFF
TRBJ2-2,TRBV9,CASSPGGLPTGELFF
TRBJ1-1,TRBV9,CASSPRPDSEAFF
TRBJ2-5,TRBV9,CASSVGAGRETQYF
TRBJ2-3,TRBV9,CASSIIGSELAADTQYF
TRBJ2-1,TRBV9,CASSTGVVNNEQFF
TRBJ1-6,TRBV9,CASSDGGGLGEGSPLHF
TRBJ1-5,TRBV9,CASSAGDREDQPQHF
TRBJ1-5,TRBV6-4,CASGVAGGDSNQPQHF
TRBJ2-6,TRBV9,CASSPHISGANVLTF
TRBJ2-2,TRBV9,CASSAYSTGELFF